This T cell receptor (beta chain) is drawn from a study of regulatory T cells in long-lasting Graves disease. Sample time point: persistent/refractory GD, antithyroid drugs over 5 years with positive TRAb. Scientists built the TCR library using RNA that was extracted from PBMCs. Overall study results and limits: Examination was confined to peripheral blood, excluding thyroid tissue. It was in persistent disease that TRBV28, TRBJ1-2 and TRBJ2-5 were favored. Fewer public clonotypes were shared by new patients (around 960) than by persistent patients (approximately 2,700).

Assembly of TCR beta libraries relied on iRepertoire HTBI primers together with Arm-PCR of CDR3 regions. TCRdb analysed the multiplex PCR reads with MiXCR anew, one entry per CDR3 protein. The table shows roughly 400,000 distinct CDR3 sequences, with less than 25% occurring only once. The trim removed 4 bases at V and 4 bases at J, leaving 13 bases unmatched. CDR1 MNHEY and CDR2 SVGAGI come from the germline V gene. The CDR3 has 17 amino acids. This clonotype was seen at least ten times. Its specificity is unknown. The input for sequencing was peripheral blood mononuclear cells (PBMCs), taken when the disease was refractory, from a patient treated with antithyroid drugs. The TCR comes from a female donor with Graves disease. The chain links TRBV6-5 to TRBJ2-5; 9 bases line up with TRBD2. CDR3 coding DNA: TGTGCCAGCAGTTCCCCAATGCTAGCGGGACTCAGAGAGACCCAGTACTTC. Translation gives CASSSPMLAGLRETQYF.